The clone carrying this T cell receptor (beta chain) was seen many times. TCRdb fed the reads into MiXCR, producing one record per CDR3 protein. The data contain approximately 490,000 distinct CDR3 sequences, around 11% of them singletons. These data belong to a study of T cell repertoires in cytomegalovirus infection. Trimming removed 6 bases at V and 0 bases at J, with 15 bases between. The CDR3 covers 16 residues. The germline gives CDR1 MDHEN, CDR2 SYDVKM. This chain links TRBV28 with TRBJ2-1, with D perhaps TRBD1 or TRBD2 (5 bases each). Sequences were obtained from PBMCs. This TCR was recovered from a human donor in good health (CMV status not recorded). Some clones in this sample may be carry-over from other donors' samples. Written as DNA, the CDR3 is TGTGCCAGCAGGGGACGGACCCCCCGCTCCTACAATGAGCAGTTCTTC. Encoded protein: CASRGRTPRSYNEQFF.